A selection of T cell receptor beta chains follows, all from one sample in a study of human T cells and chemical hapten exposure. TCRdb analysed the RACE reads with MiXCR anew, one entry per CDR3 protein. The sample consists of roughly 86,000 distinct CDR3 sequences, 10% to 13% of them appearing once. The source was whole blood, collected in connection with sensitization to the hapten diphenylcyclopropenone (DPC). Receptor source: a man between 35 and 55 years old with alopecia areata. Some clones in this sample may be carry-over from other donors' samples. Each CDR3 is given with its conserved first and last residue. The order of the fields is J gene, V gene, clone size, D gene, CDR3 DNA, CDR3 protein. The D gene is left open where the match is weak. Clone size is stated in some rows and not others, as once, few, many or a class when expanded.

j_call: TRBJ1-1; v_call: TRBV6-2/TRBV6-3; clone_size: many; d_call: -; cdr3_nt: TGTGCCAGCAGTCCCCGGACGGGGTCGCATAGAGAAACTGAAGCTTTCTTT; cdr3_aa: CASSPRTGSHRETEAFF
j_call: TRBJ2-7; v_call: TRBV6-2/TRBV6-3; clone_size: few; d_call: TRBD2; cdr3_nt: TGTGCCAGCACCCTGGCGGGAGACCACGAGCAGTACTTC; cdr3_aa: CASTLAGDHEQYF
j_call: TRBJ1-4; v_call: TRBV4-2; clone_size: many; d_call: -; cdr3_nt: TGTGCCAGCAGCCCAGGGGCTTTATCGTATAATGAAAAACTGTTTTTT; cdr3_aa: CASSPGALSYNEKLFF
j_call: TRBJ1-2; v_call: TRBV27; clone_size: -; d_call: -; cdr3_nt: TGTGCCAGCAGTTTTCAGGAGAACTATGGCTACACCTTC; cdr3_aa: CASSFQENYGYTF
j_call: TRBJ2-3; v_call: TRBV5-5; clone_size: many; d_call: -; cdr3_nt: TGTGCCAGCAGCCCTAGAGATACGCAGTATTTT; cdr3_aa: CASSPRDTQYF
j_call: TRBJ2-7; v_call: TRBV10-3; clone_size: many; d_call: TRBD1; cdr3_nt: TGTGCCATCAGTGAACAGGGGGTCGAGCAGTACTTC; cdr3_aa: CAISEQGVEQYF
j_call: TRBJ2-7; v_call: TRBV12-3/TRBV12-4; clone_size: -; d_call: TRBD2; cdr3_nt: TGTGCCAGCAGTTTCGGGACTAGCGGGAACTCGGCCGAGCAGTACTTC; cdr3_aa: CASSFGTSGNSAEQYF
j_call: TRBJ2-3; v_call: TRBV7-3; clone_size: many; d_call: TRBD1; cdr3_nt: TGTGCCAGCAGCGCAGGGACAGAGGCAGATACGCAGTATTTT; cdr3_aa: CASSAGTEADTQYF
j_call: TRBJ1-1; v_call: TRBV7-2; clone_size: many; d_call: -; cdr3_nt: TGTGCCAGCAGCTTAGCGTCGGACAGCACTGAAGCTTTCTTT; cdr3_aa: CASSLASDSTEAFF
j_call: TRBJ2-1; v_call: TRBV7-3; clone_size: -; d_call: -; cdr3_nt: TGTGCCAGCAGCAACAGCGCAAGCTCCTACAATGAGCAGTTCTTC; cdr3_aa: CASSNSASSYNEQFF
j_call: TRBJ1-1; v_call: TRBV6-6; clone_size: -; d_call: -; cdr3_nt: TGTGCCAGCAGTCCAGGACCTAGGGGCCTCATGAACACTGAAGCTTTCTTT; cdr3_aa: CASSPGPRGLMNTEAFF
j_call: TRBJ2-2; v_call: TRBV3-1; clone_size: few; d_call: -; cdr3_nt: TGTGCCAGCAGTGGGGGGAGGAGTATAAACACCGGGGAGCTGTTTTTT; cdr3_aa: CASSGGRSINTGELFF
j_call: TRBJ2-6; v_call: TRBV18; clone_size: many; d_call: -; cdr3_nt: TGTGCCAGCTCACCACTCGAAGGGGCCAACGTCCTGACTTTC; cdr3_aa: CASSPLEGANVLTF
j_call: TRBJ2-2; v_call: TRBV28; clone_size: -; d_call: -; cdr3_nt: TGTGCCAGCAGTTTAGGGGGGGCTTGGGGCACCGGGGAGCTGTTTTTT; cdr3_aa: CASSLGGAWGTGELFF
j_call: TRBJ1-1; v_call: TRBV5-1; clone_size: many; d_call: -; cdr3_nt: TGCGCCAGCAGCCTTGAGGGGGGAGTGAACACTGAAGCTTTCTTT; cdr3_aa: CASSLEGGVNTEAFF
j_call: TRBJ2-5; v_call: TRBV29-1; clone_size: few; d_call: -; cdr3_nt: TGCAGCGTTGAAGGGGTGGGGAAGACCCAGTACTTC; cdr3_aa: CSVEGVGKTQYF
j_call: TRBJ2-1; v_call: TRBV7-9; clone_size: -; d_call: -; cdr3_nt: TGTGCCAGCAGCTTCGGGGGCGCCTACAATGAGCAGTTCTTC; cdr3_aa: CASSFGGAYNEQFF
j_call: TRBJ1-3; v_call: TRBV6-5; clone_size: many; d_call: TRBD1; cdr3_nt: TGTGCCAGCAGTTACTCATCTCTCGGGGACAGCTCTGGAAACACCATATATTTT; cdr3_aa: CASSYSSLGDSSGNTIYF
j_call: TRBJ1-5; v_call: TRBV10-3; clone_size: -; d_call: -; cdr3_nt: TGTGCCATCAGTGAGGGACAGCACAGCAATCAGCCCCAGCATTTT; cdr3_aa: CAISEGQHSNQPQHF
j_call: TRBJ2-4; v_call: TRBV20-1; clone_size: many; d_call: -; cdr3_nt: TGCAGTGCTGCGGACAGACAAAACATTCAGTACTTC; cdr3_aa: CSAADRQNIQYF
j_call: TRBJ1-1; v_call: TRBV18; clone_size: many; d_call: -; cdr3_nt: TGTGCCAGCTCACCACAGACAGTAAAGAACACTGAAGCTTTCTTT; cdr3_aa: CASSPQTVKNTEAFF
j_call: TRBJ2-7; v_call: TRBV6-5; clone_size: many; d_call: TRBD2; cdr3_nt: TGTGCCAGCAGTTACGGCGGGAGGCACTACGAGCAGTACTTC; cdr3_aa: CASSYGGRHYEQYF
j_call: TRBJ2-1; v_call: TRBV29-1; clone_size: few; d_call: -; cdr3_nt: TGCAGCGCCCCACGTCGATTGATAATCCGGGCAGATGAGCAGTTCTTC; cdr3_aa: CSAPRRLIIRADEQFF
j_call: TRBJ2-1; v_call: TRBV5-1; clone_size: many; d_call: -; cdr3_nt: TGCGCCAGCAGCTCGGCGGGCGCCGATGAGCAGTTCTTC; cdr3_aa: CASSSAGADEQFF
j_call: TRBJ2-7; v_call: TRBV7-8; clone_size: few; d_call: -; cdr3_nt: TGTGCCAGCAGCCCCAGCCTAGCTGCCTACGAGCAGTACTTC; cdr3_aa: CASSPSLAAYEQYF
j_call: TRBJ2-5; v_call: TRBV12-3/TRBV12-4; clone_size: -; d_call: -; cdr3_nt: TGTGCCAGCAGTCCCGGCGCTTACGGTCAGACCCAGTACTTC; cdr3_aa: CASSPGAYGQTQYF
j_call: TRBJ1-6; v_call: TRBV6-1; clone_size: few; d_call: TRBD1; cdr3_nt: TGTGCCAGCAGTGAACGGGACAGGGACCGGTCACCCCTCCACTTT; cdr3_aa: CASSERDRDRSPLHF
j_call: TRBJ2-1; v_call: TRBV19; clone_size: -; d_call: -; cdr3_nt: TGTGCCAGTAAGAGCCTTTCCTCACACGGTGAGCAGTTCTTC; cdr3_aa: CASKSLSSHGEQFF
j_call: TRBJ2-3; v_call: TRBV10-3; clone_size: -; d_call: TRBD2; cdr3_nt: TGTGCCATCAGGAATGTGCCCGGGACTAGCGGGATTATCTCCACAGATACGCAGTATTTT; cdr3_aa: CAIRNVPGTSGIISTDTQYF
j_call: TRBJ2-7; v_call: TRBV30; clone_size: few; d_call: -; cdr3_nt: TGTGCCTGGACCACATTAACGTACGAGCAGTACTTC; cdr3_aa: CAWTTLTYEQYF
j_call: TRBJ1-2; v_call: TRBV6-5; clone_size: few; d_call: TRBD1; cdr3_nt: TGTGCCAGCAGTTACACAGGGACAGGGGTGAGCTATGGCTACACCTTC; cdr3_aa: CASSYTGTGVSYGYTF
j_call: TRBJ2-4; v_call: TRBV10-3; clone_size: -; d_call: -; cdr3_nt: TGTGCCATCAGTGAGGGGACATTAGCCAAAAACATTCAGTACTTC; cdr3_aa: CAISEGTLAKNIQYF
j_call: TRBJ2-5; v_call: TRBV20-1; clone_size: few; d_call: TRBD2; cdr3_nt: TGCAGTGCTAGGGCTTTGGAGCGGGAGGGCCTTGTGGAGACCCAGTACTTC; cdr3_aa: CSARALEREGLVETQYF
j_call: TRBJ1-5; v_call: TRBV28; clone_size: few; d_call: -; cdr3_nt: TGTGCCAGCAGTTTGCGGTCAGGGGATCATCAGCCCCAGCATTTT; cdr3_aa: CASSLRSGDHQPQHF
j_call: TRBJ2-3; v_call: TRBV6-5; clone_size: many; d_call: TRBD2; cdr3_nt: TGTGCCAGCAGGTCGGGACTAGCGGGCACAGATACGCAGTATTTT; cdr3_aa: CASRSGLAGTDTQYF
j_call: TRBJ1-1; v_call: TRBV7-9; clone_size: few; d_call: -; cdr3_nt: TGTGCCAGCAGCTTAGGGCAGGGCTTCACTGAAGCTTTCTTT; cdr3_aa: CASSLGQGFTEAFF
j_call: TRBJ2-3; v_call: TRBV12-3/TRBV12-4; clone_size: -; d_call: -; cdr3_nt: TGTGCCAGCGCCCTGCGTGCGTCGGGTACGCAGTATTTT; cdr3_aa: CASALRASGTQYF
j_call: TRBJ2-7; v_call: TRBV6-5; clone_size: many; d_call: -; cdr3_nt: TGTGCCAGCAGACCTAGCCTGAGCTCCTACGAGCAGTACTTC; cdr3_aa: CASRPSLSSYEQYF
j_call: TRBJ1-1; v_call: TRBV7-9; clone_size: many; d_call: -; cdr3_nt: TGTGCCAGCAGCTTAGTCAGGGGCTCCACTGAAGCTTTCTTT; cdr3_aa: CASSLVRGSTEAFF
j_call: TRBJ2-1; v_call: TRBV13; clone_size: few; d_call: TRBD2; cdr3_nt: TGTGCCAGCAGCTTGGGACTATTCTCCTACAATGAGCAGTTCTTC; cdr3_aa: CASSLGLFSYNEQFF
j_call: TRBJ2-6; v_call: TRBV6-5; clone_size: -; d_call: TRBD2; cdr3_nt: TGTGCCAGCAGCCTGCTATCGGGAGGGCAAATCTCTGGGGCCAACGTCCTGACTTTC; cdr3_aa: CASSLLSGGQISGANVLTF
j_call: TRBJ2-7; v_call: TRBV6-2/TRBV6-3; clone_size: -; d_call: -; cdr3_nt: TGTGCCAGCAGCCCCCTGCGGAAGGTCTACGAGCAGTACTTC; cdr3_aa: CASSPLRKVYEQYF
j_call: TRBJ2-4; v_call: TRBV3-1; clone_size: many; d_call: -; cdr3_nt: TGTGCCAGCAGCCAAGCCCCTGCAGCCGCCAAAAACATTCAGTACTTC; cdr3_aa: CASSQAPAAAKNIQYF
j_call: TRBJ2-1; v_call: TRBV15; clone_size: -; d_call: TRBD2; cdr3_nt: TGTGCCACCAGCAGAGACGGCGGGAGTTACAATGAGCAGTTCTTC; cdr3_aa: CATSRDGGSYNEQFF
j_call: TRBJ2-7; v_call: TRBV4-1; clone_size: few; d_call: -; cdr3_nt: TGCGCCAGCAGCCAAGGAGGCGGCGGAGCCTACGAGCAGTACTTC; cdr3_aa: CASSQGGGGAYEQYF
j_call: TRBJ2-7; v_call: TRBV2; clone_size: few; d_call: TRBD2; cdr3_nt: TGTGCCAGCACCTTCTTACTAGCGGGAGGGCCCGAGCAGTACTTC; cdr3_aa: CASTFLLAGGPEQYF
j_call: TRBJ1-6; v_call: TRBV6-5; clone_size: many; d_call: -; cdr3_nt: TGTGCCAGCAGTTACTTGACTGACTCCTCACCCCTCCACTTT; cdr3_aa: CASSYLTDSSPLHF
j_call: TRBJ1-4; v_call: TRBV20-1; clone_size: -; d_call: -; cdr3_nt: TGCAGTGCCACGGGACGGGGAACTAATGAAAAACTGTTTTTT; cdr3_aa: CSATGRGTNEKLFF
j_call: TRBJ1-6; v_call: TRBV7-2; clone_size: -; d_call: -; cdr3_nt: TGTGCCAGCAGCGCCGAGGCTGCGGGACCCCTCCACTTT; cdr3_aa: CASSAEAAGPLHF
j_call: TRBJ2-3; v_call: TRBV9; clone_size: few; d_call: TRBD2; cdr3_nt: TGTGCCAGCAGCGTAGTAGCGGGATTCACAGATACGCAGTATTTT; cdr3_aa: CASSVVAGFTDTQYF
j_call: TRBJ1-1; v_call: TRBV9; clone_size: -; d_call: TRBD1; cdr3_nt: TGTGCCAGCAGCGTAGGGATACAGGTTGACAGGGGTGAGACTGAAGCTTTCTTT; cdr3_aa: CASSVGIQVDRGETEAFF
j_call: TRBJ1-5; v_call: TRBV27; clone_size: few; d_call: -; cdr3_nt: TGTGCCAGCAGTTTTGGAAACAGGCAAAGCAATCAGCCCCAGCATTTT; cdr3_aa: CASSFGNRQSNQPQHF
j_call: TRBJ2-3; v_call: TRBV7-3; clone_size: -; d_call: TRBD2; cdr3_nt: TGTGCCAGCAGCTCTAGCGGGGTTAGCACAGATACGCAGTATTTT; cdr3_aa: CASSSSGVSTDTQYF